These 7 T cell receptor beta chains were sequenced from one sample in a study of T cells after yellow fever vaccination. Each CDR3 protein gets one entry after TCRdb re-called the 5' RACE reads with MiXCR. This sample has over 150,000 distinct CDR3 sequences; almost 7% occur once, and the top ten carry more than 2.5%. This sample comprised CD4+ T cells sorted from PBMCs, obtained about 5 days after the first yellow fever vaccination. These receptors all stem from a man younger than 30 who received the YFV17D yellow fever vaccine.

Ten or more counts support this clonotype. The chain is built from TRBV6-5 and TRBJ1-4; TRBD1 might be the D (6 bases). The length of the CDR3 is 15 residues. V was clipped by 2 bases and J by 9 bases, with 16 bases between them. Germline-derived CDR1 and CDR2 are MNHEY and SVGAGI. In DNA form, the CDR3 reads TGTGCCAGCAGTTACACGAGCAGGGGAGATAAAAAACTGTTTTTT. It yields the protein CASSYTSRGDKKLFF.

This clonotype was seen only a few times. J is TRBJ1-1 and V is TRBV19; maybe TRBD1 (5 bases). There are 11 residues in the CDR3. The germline V gene has CDR1 LNHDA and CDR2 SQIVND (reference sequence). Trimming stripped 7 bases from V and 10 bases from J, with 13 bases between. CDR3 amino acids: CASTRGPGAFF. CDR3 in DNA: TGTGCCAGTACAAGGGGCCCGGGAGCTTTCTTT.

At least ten counts were recorded for this clonotype. At one end, the junction sequence differs from germline, possibly due to a read error. This sequence joins TRBV12-3 or TRBV12-4 and TRBJ2-5, with no clear D. The CDR3 is made up of 13 amino acids. Written as DNA, the CDR3 is TGTGCCAGCACCACCGGCGAGCTACTGAGCCCCCGATTC. This translates into CASTTGELLSPRF.

The sample holds many counts of this clonotype. J is TRBJ2-7 and V is TRBV7-2; 9 positions agree with TRBD2. Trimming at V came to 5 bases and at J to 0 bases, leaving 2 bases not matched to a gene. CDR1 and CDR2 from the germline V gene are SGHTA and FQGNSA. The CDR3 is 14 amino acids. CDR3 DNA sequence: TGTGCCAGCAGCCAACTAGCGGGCTCCTACGAGCAGTACTTC. This translates into CASSQLAGSYEQYF.

Comment on this clonotype: A read error is possible here, since a much larger clone lies one base away. This chain connects TRBV5-1 to TRBJ2-1; the D gene is possibly TRBD2 (6 bases). The germline CDR1 and CDR2 sequences are SGHRS and YFSETQ. V was cut by 2 bases and J by 9 bases, with 9 bases left in between. This CDR3 spans 12 amino acids. CDR3 nucleotides: TGCGCCAGCAGCTTTGCGGGGACTGAGCAGTTCTTC. Translating it yields CASSFAGTEQFF.

In this sample, this clonotype turned up many times. The chain carries TRBV5-4 and TRBJ2-5, with 7 bases identical to TRBD2. In germline, CDR1 is SGHNT, CDR2 YYREEE (reference sequence). V lost 4 bases to trimming and J lost 7 bases; unmatched junction nucleotides: 10. The CDR3 has 14 residues. For the CDR3, the DNA is TGTGCCAGCAGCCCCTCCAGCGGGGAGGGGACCCAGTACTTC. Translated, it gives CASSPSSGEGTQYF.

This clonotype was observed a few times. The genes are TRBV30 and TRBJ2-3; no clear D. Trimming pared 5 bases from V and 3 bases from J, leaving 6 bases between. The CDR3 extends over 11 amino acids. The germline gives CDR1 GTSNPN, CDR2 SVGIG (reference sequence). Written as DNA, the CDR3 is TGTGCCTGGCCCGGGACAGATACGCAGTATTTT. Protein sequence: CAWPGTDTQYF.